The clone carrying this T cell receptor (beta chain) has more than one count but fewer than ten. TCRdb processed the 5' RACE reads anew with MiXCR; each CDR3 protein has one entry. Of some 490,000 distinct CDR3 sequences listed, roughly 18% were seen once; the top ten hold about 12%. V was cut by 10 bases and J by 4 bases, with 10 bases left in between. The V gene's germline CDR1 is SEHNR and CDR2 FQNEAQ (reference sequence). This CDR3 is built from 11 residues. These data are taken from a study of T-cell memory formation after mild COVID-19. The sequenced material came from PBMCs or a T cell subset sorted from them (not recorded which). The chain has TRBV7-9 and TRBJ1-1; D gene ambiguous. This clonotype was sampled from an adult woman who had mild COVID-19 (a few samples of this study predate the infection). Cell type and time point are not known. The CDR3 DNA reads TGTGCCACCGACCGGGGCACTGAAGCTTTCTTT. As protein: CATDRGTEAFF.